This entry concerns a single T cell receptor beta chain. The antigen is unknown. Produced via immunoSEQ multiplex PCR; TCRdb's table is partial and in-frame only. This sample carries approximately 180,000 clones, just over 90% of them seen once, and the ten largest clones take 3.6%. This sample stems from a study of T cell responses to AZD1222 COVID-19 vaccine. Study observations and caveats: The span of vaccine-associated CD4 TCRs extended across spike, with dominance at 160-218 and 743-854.

Losses at the gene ends were 3 bases for V and 3 bases for J; bases not matched to a gene: 9. Per the germline V gene, CDR1 is SGDLS and CDR2 is YYNGEE. CDR3 length equals 16 residues. This TCR was recovered from an adult who received the MenACWY meningococcal vaccine as a control. The chain couples TRBV9 to TRBJ1-1; 9 nucleotides match TRBD1. Sequenced here: peripheral blood, sampled 28 days after the second dose of the MenACWY control vaccine. CDR3 nucleotide sequence: TGTGCCAGCAGCGAGAGGGGACAGGGATTGGACACTGAAGCTTTCTTT. Translating it yields CASSERGQGLDTEAFF.